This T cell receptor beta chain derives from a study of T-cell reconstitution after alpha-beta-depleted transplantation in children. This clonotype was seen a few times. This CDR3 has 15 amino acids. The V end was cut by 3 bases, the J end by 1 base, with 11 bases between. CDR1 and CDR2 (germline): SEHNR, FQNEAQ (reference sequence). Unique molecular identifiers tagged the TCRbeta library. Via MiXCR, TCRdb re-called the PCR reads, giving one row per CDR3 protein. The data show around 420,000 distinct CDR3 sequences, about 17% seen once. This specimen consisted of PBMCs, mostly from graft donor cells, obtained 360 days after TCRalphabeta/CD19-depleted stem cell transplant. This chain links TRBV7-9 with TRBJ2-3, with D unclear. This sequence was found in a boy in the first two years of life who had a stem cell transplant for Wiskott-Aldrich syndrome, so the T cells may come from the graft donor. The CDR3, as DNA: TGTGCCAGCAGCTTTGCAATAGGAGGCACAGATACGCAGTATTTT. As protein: CASSFAIGGTDTQYF. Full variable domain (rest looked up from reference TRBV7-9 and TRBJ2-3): DTGVSQNPRHKITKRGQNVTFRCDPISEHNRLYWYRQTLGQGPEFLTYFQNEAQLEKSRLLSDRFSAERPKGSFSTLEIQRTEQGDSAMYLCASSFAIGGTDTQYFGPGTRLTVL.